The TCR beta chain described here comes from a study of blood T cell repertoires in COVID-19. Study in general: Recovery meant two consecutive negative NP/OP PCR tests, professional clearance, or resolved symptoms. Sites in the United States, Italy and Spain provided acute and convalescent COVID-19 samples. PBMCs, B-cell-depleted T cells, or T cells were the source of the cDNA or gDNA that made up the material.

The CDR3 extends over 13 amino acids. Germline V gene data show CDR1 as SGHRS and CDR2 as YFSETQ. Trimming took off 1 base at V and 7 bases at J, with 11 bases between the two ends. Per the original data handling: The assay estimated nucleated cells by amplifying reference gene primers. The assay was immunoSEQ multiplex PCR, and TCRdb's table has in-frame clones only and misses some. D and trimming come from the DNA, and the V and J calls and clone size come from that table. The sample has about 170,000 clones, around 79% seen once. V usage is TRBV5-1 and J usage is TRBJ1-1; D remains unclear. Sequenced input: PBMCs or T cells enriched from blood (not recorded which). The receptor was isolated from a woman aged 70 to 79 in a cohort exposed to, infected with or recovered from COVID-19 (not recorded which). This CDR3 reads CASSLFGQDEAFF. The CDR3 DNA is TGCGCCAGCAGCTTGTTCGGTCAAGATGAAGCTTTCTTT.